This TCR beta chain was documented in a study of a mutant IDH1 vaccine in newly diagnosed glioma. General study results and limits: Pseudoprogression seemed unlinked to shifts in top peripheral T cell clonotypes.

The table came from immunoSEQ multiplex PCR; TCRdb's copy has only in-frame clones and leaves some out. This sample has some 59,000 clones; around 80% occur once, and the top ten carry roughly 18%. Time point specified: baseline, week 1 (first vaccination visit). This sample's treatment: pre-vaccination baseline after standard-of-care therapy. The astrocytomas were IDH1-mutant, ATRX-negative, and WHO grade 3 or 4. The CDR3 sequence is 13 residues long. V was trimmed by 3 bases and J by 0 bases, leaving 6 bases between them. From germline, CDR1 is SGDLS and CDR2 YYNGEE. With respect to this clone: Its antigen is not identified.

This chain connects TRBV9 to TRBJ1-1, with unresolved D. The source is a man aged 18 to 29 with glioma. The material was PBMCs, obtained from a glioma patient treated with radiotherapy, temozolomide or both. CDR3 amino acids: CASSAHLNTEAFF. The DNA for the CDR3 is TGTGCCAGCAGCGCCCATTTGAACACTGAAGCTTTCTTT.